These 8 T cell receptor beta chains originate from one sample sequenced in a study of shared clonotypes between healthy human individuals. Using immunoSEQ multiplex PCR, the repertoire was profiled, and TCRdb retains in-frame clones only, with some absent. The top ten clones hold 10% of a sample with approximately 340,000 clones, roughly 70% of them seen once. Sequencing input: memory CD4+ T cells sorted from blood. Subset noted: CD45RA-negative fraction. The receptors were sampled from a man aged 25-45 years in good health.

CDR3 bases: TGTGCCAGCAGTCGGCACGGGTCCGTGGTGTTTGAGCAGTTCTTC. The encoded protein is CASSRHGSVVFEQFF. This chain links TRBV2 with TRBJ2-1, with D hard to call. Looked up from germline, CDR1 is SNHLY and CDR2 is FYNNEI. CDR3 length: 15 amino acids. The ends were cut back, 5 bases at V and 9 bases at J, with 20 bases in the middle.

The chain combines TRBV5-6 with TRBJ1-2; tentatively, D is TRBD1 (5 bases). Trimming pared 0 bases from V and 8 bases from J, leaving 11 bases between. CDR3 size: 13 residues. Per the germline V gene, CDR1 is SGHDT and CDR2 is YYEEEE. This chain's CDR3 is CASSLAPGQGYTF. The CDR3 bases are TGTGCCAGCAGCTTGGCCCCAGGGCAGGGCTACACCTTC.

This clone was counted many times. The chain uses TRBV15 and TRBJ2-1; D is possibly TRBD1 (6 bases). CDR3 size: 15 residues. In germline, CDR1 is LNHNV, CDR2 YYDKDF (reference sequence). Trimming stripped 2 bases from V and 7 bases from J, with 15 bases between. CDR3 coding DNA: TGTGCCACCAGCAGAAGGCATGGGGGCGGGAATGAGCAGTTCTTC. It yields the protein CATSRRHGGGNEQFF.

V usage is TRBV5-4 and J usage is TRBJ1-1; D remains unclear. V was trimmed by 3 bases and J by 3 bases, leaving 12 bases between them. The CDR3 covers 14 residues. The V gene's germline CDR1 is SGHNT and CDR2 YYREEE (reference sequence). This chain's CDR3 is CASSSWFRDTEAFF. In DNA form, the CDR3 reads TGTGCCAGCAGCTCTTGGTTTCGGGACACTGAAGCTTTCTTT.

The rearrangement links TRBV18 to TRBJ1-1; D not certain. The CDR3 consists of 13 residues. CDR1 and CDR2 from the germline V gene are KGHSH and LQKENI. Trimming stripped 3 bases from V and 0 bases from J, with 5 bases between. CDR3 bases: TGTGCCAGCTCACCCTACATGAACACTGAAGCTTTCTTT. It yields the protein CASSPYMNTEAFF.

This sequence joins TRBV5-5 and TRBJ2-3, with 13 bases matching TRBD2. The trim removed 4 bases at V and 0 bases at J, leaving 8 bases unmatched. The length of the CDR3 is 18 residues. Germline values: CDR1 SGHKS, CDR2 YYEKEE (reference sequence). The CDR3 DNA reads TGTGCCAGCAGCATGGGGACTAGCGGGGTCCCTAGCACAGATACGCAGTATTTT. Encoded protein: CASSMGTSGVPSTDTQYF.

The count of this clone is one. J is TRBJ2-1 and V is TRBV29-1; 11 bases fit TRBD2. Losses at the gene ends were 1 base for V and 9 bases for J; bases not matched to a gene: 5. There are 14 residues in the CDR3. Germline CDR1 is SQVTM and CDR2 is ANQGSEA. The CDR3 region has the DNA TGCAGCGTTGAAGGACTAGCGGGAATCGGTGAGCAGTTCTTC. Protein: CSVEGLAGIGEQFF.

This chain uses TRBV11-2 with TRBJ2-7; D is unclear. Germline V gives CDR1 SGHAT, CDR2 FQNNGV. There are 15 residues in the CDR3. Trimming left V 8 bases short and J 2 bases short, with 19 bases between. CDR3 nucleotides: TGTGCCAGCCGCCCCCGGACCCTAAACCCCTACGAGCAGTACTTC. Its protein is CASRPRTLNPYEQYF.